This TCR beta chain was found in a study of cytomegalovirus exposure and HLA in healthy donors. Study details: The study's early data release held about 80 million unique TCRs from HLA-typed donors. The Caucasian-associated ancestry cluster held around 76% of around 380 genotyped donors.

The study ran its PCR with 60 Vbeta and 13 Jbeta primers. Generated by immunoSEQ multiplex PCR, the TCRdb table keeps only in-frame clones and is missing some. The data hold around 150,000 clones, with approximately 72% observed a single time. The TCR originated in a man younger than 35 in good health and CMV-seronegative. The sequencing sample was made of PBMCs.

In nucleotides, the CDR3 is TGTGCCAGCAGCCTGCCCTTAGGGACTAGCGGTTCCTTGAATGAGCAGTTCTTC. Translated: CASSLPLGTSGSLNEQFF. The gene calls are TRBV5-6 and TRBJ2-1; 11 bases map to TRBD2. Per the germline V gene, CDR1 is SGHDT and CDR2 is YYEEEE. CDR3 length: 18 amino acids. The trim removed 4 bases at V and 7 bases at J, leaving 16 bases unmatched.